The rows below give T cell receptor beta chains drawn from one sample of a study of shared clonotypes between healthy human individuals. Data came from immunoSEQ multiplex PCR; TCRdb stores just in-frame clones and leaves some out. The sample holds roughly 2.2 million clones, 85% to 95% seen once. Sequencing was carried out using naive CD4+ T cells from PBMCs. The receptors shown here come from a man younger than 35 in good health. Some clones in this sample may be carry-over from other donors' samples. CDR3s include the opening cysteine and the closing phenylalanine or tryptophan. D genes are given only for firm matches. Size is stated for part of the rows, as once, few or many counts, or as a class when the clone is expanded.

J | V | D | size | CDR3 | DNA
TRBJ2-5 | TRBV25-1 | NA | NA | CASSEGSPGETQYF | TGTGCCAGCAGTGAAGGCTCGCCGGGGGAGACCCAGTACTTC
TRBJ1-1 | TRBV6-5 | TRBD1 | NA | CASSFGQGNTEAFF | TGTGCCAGCAGTTTCGGACAGGGGAACACTGAAGCTTTCTTT
TRBJ2-5 | TRBV11-2 | TRBD2 | NA | CASSPGASGSPETQYF | TGTGCCAGCAGCCCAGGGGCTAGCGGGAGCCCTGAGACCCAGTACTTC
TRBJ1-1 | TRBV5-1 | TRBD1 | few | CASSWTGSGNTEAFF | TGCGCCAGCAGCTGGACAGGGTCGGGCAACACTGAAGCTTTCTTT
TRBJ2-5 | TRBV25-1 | TRBD1 | once | CASSEYGGRGRETQYF | TGTGCCAGCAGTGAATATGGTGGCAGGGGGCGAGAGACCCAGTACTTC
TRBJ2-5 | TRBV6-1 | TRBD1 | once | CASSVQDRIQETQYF | TGTGCCAGCAGTGTCCAGGACAGGATCCAAGAGACCCAGTACTTC
TRBJ2-5 | TRBV7-4 | TRBD1 | NA | CASAGTGGRETQYF | TGTGCCAGCGCGGGGACAGGGGGTCGGGAGACCCAGTACTTC
TRBJ1-1 | TRBV10-1 | NA | NA | CASSEFRGNTEAFF | TGCGCCAGCAGTGAGTTTCGGGGGAACACTGAAGCTTTCTTT
TRBJ2-7 | TRBV6-1 | NA | NA | CASSVLGGSVYEQYF | TGTGCCAGCAGTGTGCTTGGCGGTTCTGTCTACGAGCAGTACTTC
TRBJ1-1 | TRBV7-8 | NA | NA | CASSLRIFVNTEAFF | TGTGCCAGCAGCTTACGGATTTTCGTGAACACTGAAGCTTTCTTT
TRBJ2-5 | TRBV5-1 | NA | NA | CASSGEVGYQETQYF | TGCGCCAGCAGCGGGGAGGTGGGGTACCAAGAGACCCAGTACTTC
TRBJ1-3 | TRBV7-2 | NA | NA | CASSSAPGVAGNTIYF | TGTGCCAGCAGCTCAGCCCCAGGGGTTGCTGGAAACACCATATATTTT
TRBJ2-4 | TRBV6-5 | NA | NA | CASSYLGSKNIQYF | TGTGCCAGCAGTTACCTAGGGTCCAAAAACATTCAGTACTTC
TRBJ2-1 | TRBV11-3 | TRBD2 | NA | CASSPRTSGHYNEQFF | TGTGCCAGCAGCCCACGGACTAGCGGCCACTACAATGAGCAGTTCTTC
TRBJ1-1 | TRBV29-1 | NA | NA | CSASRGGGTEAFF | TGCAGCGCTTCTCGGGGCGGGGGAACTGAAGCTTTCTTT